This entry describes one TCR beta chain. Antigen: not known. This record comes from a study of cytomegalovirus exposure and HLA in healthy donors. The overall study: Among around 180 million T cells, an earlier analysis found roughly 100 million unique TCR beta sequences.

Study-level findings and limits: Beyond CMV serostatus, there was no information to go on about immune exposure.

PCR amplification relied on 60 Vbeta primers (plus 13 Jbeta primers). Data came from immunoSEQ multiplex PCR; TCRdb stores just in-frame clones and leaves some out. The repertoire consists of about 200,000 clones, with 75% to 85% occurring once and the leading ten covering 2.5% to 3.5%. Germline lookup yields CDR1 SGHTA and CDR2 FQGNSA. This CDR3 has 13 residues. The J segment lost 2 bases and the V segment lost 8 bases, leaving 5 bases of the junction unmatched. The chain links TRBV7-2 to TRBJ1-2, with 7 bases aligning to TRBD1. The TCR originated in a woman aged 35 to 49 in good health and CMV-seronegative. The sequenced material came from PBMCs. The CDR3 region has the DNA TGTGCCAGCGGGGGACAGTTAAACTATGGCTACACCTTC. Its protein is CASGGQLNYGYTF.